The 15 T cell receptor beta chains listed next were all sequenced from one sample in a study of T cell responses to AZD1222 COVID-19 vaccine. TCRdb's table, derived via immunoSEQ multiplex PCR, lists solely in-frame clones and lacks some. The table has about 150,000 clones, roughly 90% seen once. Specimen: peripheral blood, collected on day 0 of AZD1222 vaccination. The receptors were gathered from an adult in good health.

The rearrangement links TRBV15 to TRBJ2-1, with D hard to call. This CDR3 comprises 12 residues. The V end was cut by 4 bases, the J end by 9 bases, with 10 bases between. Germline values: CDR1 LNHNV, CDR2 YYDKDF (reference sequence). Written as DNA, the CDR3 is TGTGCCACCAGCAATGATGAGCCTGAGCAGTTCTTC. The encoded protein is CATSNDEPEQFF.

V and J are TRBV14 and TRBJ2-7; 8 nucleotides align to TRBD2. Unmatched junction bases numbered 9, after V lost 6 bases and J lost 5 bases. From germline, CDR1 is SGHDN and CDR2 FVKESK. The CDR3 runs to 14 residues. DNA of the CDR3: TGTGCCAGCAGAGGAGCGGGAGTATTCGACGAGCAGTACTTC. As protein: CASRGAGVFDEQYF.

This clone was observed once. The rearrangement links TRBV29-1 to TRBJ2-2, with a weak D call TRBD2 (7 bases). Between the trimmed V and J ends, which lost 2 bases and 4 bases, there was a span of 14 bases. The CDR3 runs 15 residues. Germline V gene lookup returns CDR1 SQVTM and CDR2 ANQGSEA. The CDR3 DNA sequence: TGCAGCGTTGAAAGAGACGGGGGGCGCACCGGGGAGCTGTTTTTT. Amino acids: CSVERDGGRTGELFF.

The chain couples TRBV29-1 to TRBJ1-3; weak D call: TRBD1 (6 bases). The germline V gene has CDR1 SQVTM and CDR2 ANQGSEA. This CDR3 has 14 residues. Trimming took off 7 bases at V and 0 bases at J, with 13 bases between the two ends. The CDR3 sequence is CSATGLYSGNTIYF. DNA for the CDR3: TGCAGCGCGACAGGACTATACTCTGGAAACACCATATATTTT.

The V and J genes are TRBV7-9 and TRBJ1-2; D not resolved. The CDR3 totals 16 residues. The germline CDR1 and CDR2 sequences are SEHNR and FQNEAQ (reference sequence). V dropped 5 bases and J dropped 7 bases, with 23 bases sitting between them. DNA for the CDR3: TGTGCCAGCAGCCCTCAGCAATCGAGCGGTGGTGGTGGCTACACCTTC. This gives the protein CASSPQQSSGGGGYTF. The whole variable domain, filled in from reference TRBV7-9 and TRBJ1-2, reads DTGVSQNPRHKITKRGQNVTFRCDPISEHNRLYWYRQTLGQGPEFLTYFQNEAQLEKSRLLSDRFSAERPKGSFSTLEIQRTEQGDSAMYLCASSPQQSSGGGGYTFGSGTRLTVV.

The chain links TRBV7-9 to TRBJ2-7; D perhaps matches TRBD1 (5 bases). Germline V gene data show CDR1 as SEHNR and CDR2 as FQNEAQ (reference sequence). This CDR3 is 13 amino acids long. V lost 5 bases to trimming and J lost 3 bases, with 11 bases between them. Here the CDR3 DNA reads TGTGCCAGCAGCCCAAGACAGTTCTACGAGCAGTACTTC. The encoded protein is CASSPRQFYEQYF.

The gene calls are TRBV7-9 and TRBJ1-2; D ambiguous. Trimming took off 4 bases at V and 8 bases at J, with 11 bases between the two ends. Germline V lookup: CDR1 SEHNR, CDR2 FQNEAQ (reference sequence). The CDR3 totals 12 residues. As DNA, the CDR3 is TGTGCCAGCAGCTCTGGGCCGGGGGGCTACACCTTC. It is translated as CASSSGPGGYTF. Complete variable domain (other parts from reference TRBV7-9 and TRBJ1-2): DTGVSQNPRHKITKRGQNVTFRCDPISEHNRLYWYRQTLGQGPEFLTYFQNEAQLEKSRLLSDRFSAERPKGSFSTLEIQRTEQGDSAMYLCASSSGPGGYTFGSGTRLTVV.

The chain has TRBV5-5 and TRBJ1-1; no clear D gene. CDR3 size: 14 residues. The germline V gene encodes CDR1 SGHKS and CDR2 YYEKEE (reference sequence). Between the trimmed V and J ends, which lost 0 bases and 1 base, there was a span of 7 bases. The chain's CDR3 is CASSLVLGNTEAFF. The CDR3 region has the DNA TGTGCCAGCAGCTTGGTACTGGGGAACACTGAAGCTTTCTTT.

This clone was observed a single time. The V gene is TRBV5-6, the J gene TRBJ1-4; weak D call: TRBD1 (6 bases). V was cut by 2 bases and J by 6 bases, with 11 bases left in between. Germline V gene sequence: CDR1 SGHDT, CDR2 YYEEEE. This CDR3 contains 14 residues. Here the CDR3 DNA reads TGTGCCAGCAGCTTCAGGGGTTTGGATGAAAAACTGTTTTTT. This encodes CASSFRGLDEKLFF.

The CDR3 nucleotides are TGTGCCAGCAGCAAGGTGTCGACTAGCGGGAGAGACGGTAAGAATGAGCAGTTCTTC. Translation: CASSKVSTSGRDGKNEQFF. The V call is TRBV21-1, the J call TRBJ2-1; the D call of TRBD2 is as the table states it, not checked on the DNA. TRBV21-1 is reported as a pseudogene. The CDR3 extends over 19 amino acids.

The chain has TRBV5-1 and TRBJ1-3; TRBD1 might be the D (6 bases). Germline CDR1 and CDR2: SGHRS and YFSETQ. This CDR3 has 15 residues. V lost 2 bases and J 4 bases, leaving 13 bases between the germline ends. Written as DNA, the CDR3 is TGCGCCAGCAGCTTCAGGGGTGATATGGGAAACACCATATATTTT. Residues: CASSFRGDMGNTIYF.

The rearrangement links TRBV19 to TRBJ1-2; D not resolved. The germline V and J ends were trimmed by 5 bases and 6 bases, with 7 bases remaining between them. Looked up from germline, CDR1 is LNHDA and CDR2 is SQIVND (reference sequence). This CDR3 region has 11 residues. CDR3 sequence (DNA): TGTGCCAGTAGTGCGGGTCATGGCTACACCTTC. Translation gives CASSAGHGYTF.

The chain links TRBV10-1 to TRBJ2-2; D might be TRBD2 (5 bases). Trimming removed 0 bases from V and 3 bases from J, with 11 bases in between. Germline V gives CDR1 WNHNN, CDR2 SYGVQD (reference sequence). The CDR3 is 16 amino acids. CDR3 sequence reads: CASSESMGVYTGELFF. In DNA, the CDR3 is TGCGCCAGCAGTGAGTCGATGGGAGTTTACACCGGGGAGCTGTTTTTT.

The V and J genes are TRBV6-8 and TRBJ1-2, with D maybe TRBD1 (6 bases). The CDR3 extends over 13 amino acids. The V and J ends lost 6 bases and 2 bases respectively, with 10 bases between them. Per germline, CDR1 MNHGY and CDR2 SAAAGT. The CDR3 loop reads CASRTGPNYGYTF. The DNA of the CDR3 is TGTGCCAGCAGAACAGGGCCCAACTATGGCTACACCTTC.

This CDR3 reads CASSRDYTEAFF. CDR3 DNA sequence: TGTGCCAGCAGCCGGGACTACACTGAAGCTTTCTTT. V gene TRBV6-2 or TRBV6-3 combines with J gene TRBJ1-1; weak D call: TRBD1 (5 bases). The CDR3 consists of 12 residues. The V gene's germline CDR1 is MNHEY and CDR2 SVGEGT. The V and J ends lost 6 bases and 3 bases respectively, with 8 bases between them.